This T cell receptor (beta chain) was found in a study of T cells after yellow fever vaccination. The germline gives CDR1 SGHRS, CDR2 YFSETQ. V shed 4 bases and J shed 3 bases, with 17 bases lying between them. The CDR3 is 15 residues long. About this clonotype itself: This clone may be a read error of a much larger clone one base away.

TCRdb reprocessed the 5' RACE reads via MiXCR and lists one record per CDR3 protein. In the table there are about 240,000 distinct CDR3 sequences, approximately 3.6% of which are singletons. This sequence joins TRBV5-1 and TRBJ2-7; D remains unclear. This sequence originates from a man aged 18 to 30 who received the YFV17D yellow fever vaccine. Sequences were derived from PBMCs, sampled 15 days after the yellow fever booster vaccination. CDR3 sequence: CASSPRSPENYEQYF. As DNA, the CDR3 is TGCGCCAGCAGCCCACGGTCCCCAGAGAACTACGAGCAGTACTTC.